This T cell receptor (beta chain) was sequenced in a study of OX40 agonist ivuxolimab in advanced cancers. Patients had blood sampled at baseline and again on cycle 4 day 1 and cycle 7 day 1. V lost 6 bases to trimming and J lost 5 bases, with 6 bases between them. The CDR3 spans 11 residues. Germline assignment: CDR1 MNHNY and CDR2 SVGAGI (reference sequence). Only in-frame clones appear in the TCRdb table, and some are missing; sequencing was by immunoSEQ multiplex PCR. The sample includes more than 35,000 clones, 70% to 80% seen only once; the top ten take 12%. Details on this clone: As yet, its antigen is unknown.

Points from the study as a whole: CD4+ and CD8+ blood T cells expanded clonally by week 6 at 0.1 to 3.0 mg/kg.

The rearrangement uses TRBV6-6 and TRBJ2-3; D is unclear. The sequence was obtained from an adult with an advanced solid tumor such as melanoma, head and neck, liver or kidney cancer. The sample consisted of CD4+ or CD8+ T cells sorted from blood, taken in a trial of the OX40 agonist ivuxolimab. The CDR3 loop reads CASRERDTQYF. CDR3 nucleotide sequence: TGTGCCAGCAGAGAAAGAGATACGCAGTATTTT.